Sequencing of this T cell receptor beta chain was carried out in a study of memory CD4+ T cells and cytomegalovirus serostatus. The sort gate was single viable CD3+CD4+CD8-CD45RO+ cells for memory CD4+ T cells. Germline V gives CDR1 SGDLS, CDR2 YYNGEE. The length of the CDR3 is 17 residues. With V trimmed by 4 bases and J by 0 bases, 7 bases remained unmatched. TCRdb's copy holds only in-frame clones and misses some; the assay was immunoSEQ multiplex PCR. The sample consists of about 60,000 clones, about 74% of them appearing once. The specimen sequenced was memory CD4+ T cells from blood. This chain uses TRBV9 with TRBJ1-3, with 10 bases aligning to TRBD1. This receptor was obtained from an adult in good health and CMV-seronegative. CDR3 sequence reads: CASSPRTGGSSGNTIYF. The DNA of the CDR3 is TGTGCCAGCAGCCCCCGGACAGGGGGTAGCTCTGGAAACACCATATATTTT.